Detailed here is one T cell receptor beta chain. Its antigen is not known. Repertoires were generated with immunoSEQ multiplex PCR, while TCRdb's copy carries only in-frame clones and drops some. The data contain 150,000 to 200,000 clones, 88% of them singletons. This CDR3 contains 16 residues. CDR1 and CDR2 from the germline V gene are SGHNT and YYREEE (reference sequence). V dropped 3 bases and J dropped 2; count of bases not matched to a gene: 8. The sample originates from a study of cytotoxic CD8 clonotypes in ibrutinib-treated CLL. Study results and limitations: Once treatment began, public clonotypes, which were uncommon, contracted or stayed stable.

The chain joins TRBV5-4 to TRBJ1-3, with 7 bases fitting TRBD1. The sequences come from PBMCs, collected at disease progression, from a patient treated with ibrutinib. This receptor was obtained from a human donor with chronic lymphocytic leukemia. Here the CDR3 DNA reads TGTGCCAGCAGCTCGGGACAGCTTGGCCCTGGAAACACCATATATTTT. Protein: CASSSGQLGPGNTIYF.